This entry lists 5 T cell receptor beta chains sequenced from one sample in a study of Graves' ophthalmopathy and Graves' hyperthyroidism. The study amplified TCR beta CDR3 regions using RNA transcripts. Investigators did first-round RT-PCR with HTBI primers, then second-round multiplex PCR. From the multiplex PCR reads, TCRdb called clonotypes with MiXCR, one entry per CDR3 protein. The sample includes approximately 700,000 distinct CDR3 sequences, about 44% seen only once; the top ten take 44%. The sequencing sample was made of peripheral blood. These receptors originate from an adult man with Graves' ophthalmopathy.

This clonotype showed up many times. The chain carries TRBV25-1 and TRBJ1-1; 9 nucleotides line up with TRBD1. Germline V gene data show CDR1 as MGHDK and CDR2 as SYGVNS. The CDR3 has 16 residues. Trimming at V came to 5 bases and at J to 6 bases, leaving 13 bases not matched to a gene. The CDR3 loop is CASSPDRGRSGAEAFF. CDR3 sequence (DNA): TGTGCCAGCAGTCCCGACAGGGGGAGATCGGGTGCTGAAGCTTTCTTT. Filled out from reference TRBV25-1 and TRBJ1-1, the complete variable domain reads EADIYQTPRYLVIGTGKKITLECSQTMGHDKMYWYQQDPGMELHLIHYSYGVNSTEKGDLSSESTVSRIRTEHFPLTLESARPSHTSQYLCASSPDRGRSGAEAFFGQGTRLTVV.

This clonotype has a count of ten or more. The V call is TRBV19, the J call TRBJ2-5; D possibly corresponds to TRBD2 (6 bases). The CDR3 sequence is 14 residues long. Germline loops: CDR1 LNHDA, CDR2 SQIVND (reference sequence). V was clipped by 4 bases and J by 5 bases, with 14 bases between them. The CDR3, as DNA: TGTGCCAGTAGTAAGGAGGGCGTATCGGAGACCCAGTACTTC. This translates into CASSKEGVSETQYF.

This clonotype showed up many times. The chain is built from TRBV29-1 and TRBJ1-3; D is unresolved. This CDR3 has 14 residues. Germline CDR1 SQVTM, CDR2 ANQGSEA. Between the trimmed V and J ends, which lost 7 bases and 0 bases, there was a span of 13 bases. CDR3 protein: CSGGDEHSGNTIYF. DNA of the CDR3: TGCAGCGGGGGAGACGAACACTCTGGAAACACCATATATTTT.

The rearrangement joins TRBV7-9 to TRBJ1-4; no reliable D call. This CDR3 spans 13 amino acids. The germline CDR1 and CDR2 sequences are SEHNR and FQNEAQ (reference sequence). V dropped 3 bases and J dropped 7 bases, with 9 bases sitting between them. CDR3 sequence: CASSLEPSEKLFF. Here the CDR3 DNA reads TGTGCCAGCAGCTTGGAGCCGAGTGAAAAACTGTTTTTT.

Ten or more counts support this clonotype. The chain recombines TRBV15 with TRBJ1-4, with TRBD1 matching 9 bases. Germline-derived CDR1 and CDR2 are LNHNV and YYDKDF (reference sequence). V lost 0 bases and J lost 8; bases outside the gene matches: 7. This CDR3 spans 16 amino acids. CDR3 bases: TGTGCCACCAGCAGAGATCTAGGGACAGGGAAGGAAAAACTGTTTTTT. Protein sequence: CATSRDLGTGKEKLFF.